This T cell receptor beta chain was identified during a study of cytomegalovirus exposure and HLA in healthy donors. Findings and caveats of the study: The study put 150 or so TCR beta chains on its list as cytomegalovirus-associated.

This CDR3 is built from 14 residues. Trimming shortened V by 2 bases and J by 9 bases, and 15 bases separated the two germline ends. Germline-derived CDR1 and CDR2 are SGHKS and YYEKEE (reference sequence). As regards this clone: What it binds is not known.

Measured with immunoSEQ multiplex PCR; TCRdb has only the in-frame clones, and not every one. The profile shows approximately 220,000 clones, just under 90% of them singletons. Sequenced: PBMCs. This sequence joins TRBV5-5 and TRBJ1-5; no clear D gene. The clonotype was recovered from a man younger than 35 in good health and CMV-seronegative. The chain's CDR3 is CASSFDPGAWPQHF. CDR3 in DNA: TGTGCCAGCAGCTTCGATCCAGGCGCGTGGCCCCAGCATTTT.